This record covers a single T cell receptor beta chain. A much bigger clone sits one base away, suggesting this may be a read error. The data were taken from a study of T cell repertoires in MIS-A myocarditis. Germline V gene sequence: CDR1 LGHNA, CDR2 YSLEER. The CDR3 runs to 14 residues. Trimming took 4 bases from V and 7 from J, leaving 11 bases between them. Profiled with immunoSEQ multiplex PCR; TCRdb holds only in-frame clones, not every one. The table has 15,000 or so clones, around 70% seen once; the top ten hold roughly two thirds. This TCR was sampled from a man aged 18-30 years with fulminant myocarditis from multisystem inflammatory syndrome in adults (MIS-A) after COVID-19. The J gene is TRBJ1-6, the V gene TRBV4-3; D remains ambiguous. The sequencing input was left ventricle heart tissue obtained at autopsy. The CDR3 DNA sequence: TGCGCCAGCAGCCTCCGGACGGTGAATTCACCCCTCCACTTT. As protein: CASSLRTVNSPLHF.